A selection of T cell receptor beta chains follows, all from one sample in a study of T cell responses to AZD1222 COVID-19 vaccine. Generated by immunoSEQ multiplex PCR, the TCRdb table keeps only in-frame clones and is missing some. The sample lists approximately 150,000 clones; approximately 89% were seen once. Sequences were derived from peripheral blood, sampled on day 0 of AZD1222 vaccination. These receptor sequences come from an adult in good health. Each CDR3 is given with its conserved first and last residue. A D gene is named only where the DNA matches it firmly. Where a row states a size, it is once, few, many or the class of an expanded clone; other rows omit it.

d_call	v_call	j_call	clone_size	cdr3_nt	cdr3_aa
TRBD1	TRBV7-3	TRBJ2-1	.	TGTGCCAGCAGCTTAGCTGGGACAGGGAGCGCCTACAATGAGCAGTTCTTC	CASSLAGTGSAYNEQFF
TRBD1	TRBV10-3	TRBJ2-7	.	TGTGCCATGGGGACAGGGGGCGGCGAGCAGTACTTC	CAMGTGGGEQYF
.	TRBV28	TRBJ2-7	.	TGTGCCAGCAGTTCCCCAGGGGCGGGGGCATACGAGCAGTACTTC	CASSSPGAGAYEQYF
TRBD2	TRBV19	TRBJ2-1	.	TGTGCCAGTAGTCCTAGCGGTACCTACAATGAGCAGTTCTTC	CASSPSGTYNEQFF
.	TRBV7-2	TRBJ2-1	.	TGTGCCAGCAGCTTAGGGGCGACTGGCTCCTACAATGAGCAGTTCTTC	CASSLGATGSYNEQFF
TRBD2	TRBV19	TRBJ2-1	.	TGTGCCAGCAAGCTAGCGGGAGTCTCCTACAATGAGCAGTTCTTC	CASKLAGVSYNEQFF
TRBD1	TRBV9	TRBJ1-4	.	TGTGCCAGCAGCTATGGGGGACAGGGTACGAGTGAAAAACTGTTTTTT	CASSYGGQGTSEKLFF
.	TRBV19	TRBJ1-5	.	TGTGCCAGTACCGAAAGGGGTCTTTATCAGCCCCAGCATTTT	CASTERGLYQPQHF
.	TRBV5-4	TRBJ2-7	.	TGTGCCACAGCCCCTCAGGGGGGCGCGGAGGCCTCCGAGCAGTACTTC	CATAPQGGAEASEQYF
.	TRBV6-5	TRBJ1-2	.	TGTGCCAGCAAAATGACGCCCACCAGCGGCTACACCTTC	CASKMTPTSGYTF
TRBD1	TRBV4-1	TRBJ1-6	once	TGCGCCAGCAGCCAAGATCAGGGGGCCCGGGGTTCACCCCTCCACTTT	CASSQDQGARGSPLHF
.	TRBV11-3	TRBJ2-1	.	TGTGCCAGCACCGAGACTAGCTCCTACAATGAGCAGTTCTTC	CASTETSSYNEQFF
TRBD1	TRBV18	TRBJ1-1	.	TGTGCCAGCTCACCAACGACAGGGCTGAACACTGAAGCTTTCTTT	CASSPTTGLNTEAFF
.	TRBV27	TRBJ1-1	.	TGTGCCAGCAGGCAGGGTTTGACTGAAGCTTTCTTT	CASRQGLTEAFF
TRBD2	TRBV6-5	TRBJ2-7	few	TGTGCCAGCAGTTACTCGACTAGCGGGATCTACGAGCAGTACTTC	CASSYSTSGIYEQYF
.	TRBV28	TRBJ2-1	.	TGTGCCAGCAAGTTACGTGGCGGGTATTCTTTCTCCTACAATGAGCAGTTCTTC	CASKLRGGYSFSYNEQFF
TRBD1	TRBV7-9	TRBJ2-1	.	TGTGCCAGCAGCTTTCCGGGACAGGTGTACAATGAGCAGTTCTTC	CASSFPGQVYNEQFF
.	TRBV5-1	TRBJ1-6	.	TGCGCCAGCAGCTTGGCGGTAGGTGATGCGGCCCTCCACTTT	CASSLAVGDAALHF
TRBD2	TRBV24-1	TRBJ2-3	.	TGTGCCACCAGTGAACCCTATAGCGGGAGCGGTGATACGCAGTATTTT	CATSEPYSGSGDTQYF
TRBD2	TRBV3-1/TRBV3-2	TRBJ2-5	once	TGTGCCAGCAGCCAAGAATTCCCCTTAGCGGGAGGGCCGGAAGAGACCCAGTACTTC	CASSQEFPLAGGPEETQYF
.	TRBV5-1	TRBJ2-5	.	TGCGCCAGCAGCTTGGTACAAGAGACCCAGTACTTC	CASSLVQETQYF
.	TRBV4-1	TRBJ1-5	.	TGCGCCAGCAGCCCGGGGGACATTCCGGCACAGCCCCAGCATTTT	CASSPGDIPAQPQHF
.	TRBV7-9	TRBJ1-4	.	TGTGCCAGCAGCTCTGAAAGTCAGAACGAAAAACTGTTTTTT	CASSSESQNEKLFF
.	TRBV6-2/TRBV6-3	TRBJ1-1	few	TGTGCCAGCAGATACAACACTGAAGCTTTCTTT	CASRYNTEAFF
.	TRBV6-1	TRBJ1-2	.	TGTGCCAGCAGTGAATCCGGGGGAGGCTATGGCTACACCTTC	CASSESGGGYGYTF
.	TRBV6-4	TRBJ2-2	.	TGTGCCAGCAGTGAACGGGGCGAGGCCGGGGAGCTGTTTTTT	CASSERGEAGELFF
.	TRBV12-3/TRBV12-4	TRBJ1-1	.	TGTGCCAGCAGTTTTGGAACTGAAGCTTTCTTT	CASSFGTEAFF
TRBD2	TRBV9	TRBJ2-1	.	TGTGCCAGCAGCGTAGATAGGGCTAGCGGTAACAATGAGCAGTTCTTC	CASSVDRASGNNEQFF
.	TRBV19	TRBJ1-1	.	TGTGCCAGTAGTACGGTAGAGGGAACTGAAGCTTTCTTT	CASSTVEGTEAFF
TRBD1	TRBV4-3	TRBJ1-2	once	TGCGCCAGCAGACACACAGGGGTCTATGGCTACACCTTC	CASRHTGVYGYTF
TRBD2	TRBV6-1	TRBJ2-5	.	TGTGCCAGCAGTGAGGGTAGCGGGAGAGAGACCCAGTACTTC	CASSEGSGRETQYF
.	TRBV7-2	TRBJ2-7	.	TGTGCCAGCAGCACCACAGGAGGCACAACCTACGAGCAGTACTTC	CASSTTGGTTYEQYF
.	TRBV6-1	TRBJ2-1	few	TGTGCCAGCAGTGAAGCGCGGGGCGAGCAGTTCTTC	CASSEARGEQFF
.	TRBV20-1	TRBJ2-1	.	TGCAGTGCTAGATCCTACAATGAGCAGTTCTTC	CSARSYNEQFF
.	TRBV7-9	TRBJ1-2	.	TGTGCCAGCAGCCTTCCCAACGAGGCCAGTAGGAATGGCTACACCTTC	CASSLPNEASRNGYTF
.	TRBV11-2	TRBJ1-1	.	TGTGCCAGCAGCCTTACGGGAGGGGAGAACACTGAAGCTTTCTTT	CASSLTGGENTEAFF
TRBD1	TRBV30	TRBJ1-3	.	TGTGCCTGGGAAAGGGGGCCTGGAAACACCATATATTTT	CAWERGPGNTIYF
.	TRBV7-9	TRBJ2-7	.	TGTGCCAGCAGCCCTCAGATGGGTTCTCTCCTCGCCCCCTACGAGCAGTACTTC	CASSPQMGSLLAPYEQYF
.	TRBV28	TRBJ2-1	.	TGTGCCAGCAGGCCTGCCGTCGGCACGCCGAGAGAACGGTTCTTC	CASRPAVGTPRERFF
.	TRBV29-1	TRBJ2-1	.	TGCAGCGTTGTGGTGAATACCTACAATGAGCAGTTCTTC	CSVVVNTYNEQFF
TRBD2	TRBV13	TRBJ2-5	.	TGTGCCAGCAGCTTTAGGACTAGCGGGAAAGAGACCCAGTACTTC	CASSFRTSGKETQYF
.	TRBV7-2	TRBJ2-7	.	TGTGCCAGCAGCTTAGGACGGACCTACGAGCAGTACTTC	CASSLGRTYEQYF
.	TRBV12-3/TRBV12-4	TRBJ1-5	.	TGTGCCAGCAGTTTCGGAGGAGATCAGCCCCAGCATTTT	CASSFGGDQPQHF
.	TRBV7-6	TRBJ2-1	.	TGTGCCAGCAGCTTAGCGGCGAGCTCCTACAATGAGCAGTTCTTC	CASSLAASSYNEQFF
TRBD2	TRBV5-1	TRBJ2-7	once	TGCGCCAGCAGCTTGAATGGACTAGCGGGAGGTCCCTACGAGCAGTACTTC	CASSLNGLAGGPYEQYF
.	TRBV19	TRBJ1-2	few	TGTGCCAGTAGTGGAACAAATTACGCTAACTATGGCTACACCTTC	CASSGTNYANYGYTF
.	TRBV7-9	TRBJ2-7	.	TGTGCCAGCAGCTTAGCGCAAAGTCAAAGTGGCTACGAGCAGTACTTC	CASSLAQSQSGYEQYF